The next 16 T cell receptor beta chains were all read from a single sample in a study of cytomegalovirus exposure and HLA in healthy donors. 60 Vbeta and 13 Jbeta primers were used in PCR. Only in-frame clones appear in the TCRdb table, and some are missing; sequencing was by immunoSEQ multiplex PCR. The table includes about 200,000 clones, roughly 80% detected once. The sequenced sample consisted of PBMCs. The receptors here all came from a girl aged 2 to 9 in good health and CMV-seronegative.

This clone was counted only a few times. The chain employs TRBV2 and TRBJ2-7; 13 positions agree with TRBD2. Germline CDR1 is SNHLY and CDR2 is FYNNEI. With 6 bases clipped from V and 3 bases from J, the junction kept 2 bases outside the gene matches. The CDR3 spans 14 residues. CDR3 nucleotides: TGTGCCAGCAGGGGGACTAGCGGGGTCTACGAGCAGTACTTC. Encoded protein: CASRGTSGVYEQYF.

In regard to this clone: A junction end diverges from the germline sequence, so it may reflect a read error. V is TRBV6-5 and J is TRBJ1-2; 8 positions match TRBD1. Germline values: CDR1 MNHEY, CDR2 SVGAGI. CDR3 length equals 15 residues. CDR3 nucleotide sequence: TGTGCCAGCAGTGACTCCCCGGACAGGGTATATGGCTACACCTTC. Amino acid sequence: CASSDSPDRVYGYTF.

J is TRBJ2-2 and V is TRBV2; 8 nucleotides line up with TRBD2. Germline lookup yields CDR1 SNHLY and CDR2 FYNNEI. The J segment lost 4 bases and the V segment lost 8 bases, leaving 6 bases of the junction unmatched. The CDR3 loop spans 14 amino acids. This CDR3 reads CASQVAGFTGELFF. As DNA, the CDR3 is TGTGCCAGCCAGGTAGCGGGGTTCACCGGGGAGCTGTTTTTT.

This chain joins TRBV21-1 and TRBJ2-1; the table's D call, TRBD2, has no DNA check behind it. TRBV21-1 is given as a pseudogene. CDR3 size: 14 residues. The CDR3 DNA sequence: TGTGCCAGCAGGGGGGGTAGCGACTACAATGAGCAGTTCTTC. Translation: CASRGGSDYNEQFF.

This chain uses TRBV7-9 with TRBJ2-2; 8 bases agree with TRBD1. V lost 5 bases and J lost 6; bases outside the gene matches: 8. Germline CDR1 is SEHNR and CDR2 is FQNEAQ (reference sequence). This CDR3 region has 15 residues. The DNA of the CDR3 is TGTGCCAGCAGCCCCGGACAGGGTGGCGCCGGGGAGCTGTTTTTT. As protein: CASSPGQGGAGELFF.

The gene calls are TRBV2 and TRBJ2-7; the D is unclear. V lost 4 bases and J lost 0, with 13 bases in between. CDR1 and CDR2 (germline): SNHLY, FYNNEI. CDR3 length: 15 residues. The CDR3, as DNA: TGTGCCAGCAGTGGAGGCAGAACAATCTCCTACGAGCAGTACTTC. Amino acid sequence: CASSGGRTISYEQYF.

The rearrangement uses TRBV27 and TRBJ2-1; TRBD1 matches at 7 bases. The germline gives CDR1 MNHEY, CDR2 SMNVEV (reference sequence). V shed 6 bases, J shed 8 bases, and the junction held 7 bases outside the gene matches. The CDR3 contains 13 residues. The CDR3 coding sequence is TGTGCCAGCAGACCAGGACAGGTTGATGAGCAGTTCTTC. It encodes CASRPGQVDEQFF.

Here the CDR3 DNA reads TGTGCCAGCAGCCTATCTCCCCGGGACAGGGGTAGCAATCAGCCCCAGCATTTT. This sequence encodes CASSLSPRDRGSNQPQHF. This sequence joins TRBV5-6 and TRBJ1-5, with 10 bases aligning to TRBD1. The germline CDR1 and CDR2 sequences are SGHDT and YYEEEE. J was trimmed by 0 bases and V by 4 bases; bases with no gene match: 10. The CDR3 runs to 18 residues.

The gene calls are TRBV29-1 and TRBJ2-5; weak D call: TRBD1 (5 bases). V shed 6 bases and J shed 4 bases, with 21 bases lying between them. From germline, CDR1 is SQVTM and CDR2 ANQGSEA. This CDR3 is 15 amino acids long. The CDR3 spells CSVASRLQVGETQYF. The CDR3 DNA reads TGCAGCGTCGCCTCCCGGTTACAGGTGGGAGAGACCCAGTACTTC. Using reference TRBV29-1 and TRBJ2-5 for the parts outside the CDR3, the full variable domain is SAVISQKPSRDICQRGTSLTIQCQVDSQVTMMFWYRQQPGQSLTLIATANQGSEATYESGFVIDKFPISRPNLTFSTLTVSNMSPEDSSIYLCSVASRLQVGETQYFGPGTRLLVL.

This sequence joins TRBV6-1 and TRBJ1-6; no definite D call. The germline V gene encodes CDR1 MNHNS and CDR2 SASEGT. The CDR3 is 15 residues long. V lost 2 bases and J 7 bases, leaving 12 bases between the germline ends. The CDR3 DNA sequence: TGTGCCAGCAGTGAATCCGGTCCGGTGAATTCACCCCTCCACTTT. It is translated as CASSESGPVNSPLHF.

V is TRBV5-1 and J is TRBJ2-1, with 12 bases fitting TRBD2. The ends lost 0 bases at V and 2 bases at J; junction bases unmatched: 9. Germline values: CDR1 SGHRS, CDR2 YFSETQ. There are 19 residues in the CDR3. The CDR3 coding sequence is TGCGCCAGCAGCTTGGCCGGTACTAGCGGGGGGCAAACCTACAATGAGCAGTTCTTC. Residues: CASSLAGTSGGQTYNEQFF.

CDR3 nucleotide sequence: TGTGCCAGCAGTGAGGGGCGTTTGTCCTACAATGAGCAGTTCTTC. This translates into CASSEGRLSYNEQFF. The J gene is TRBJ2-1, the V gene TRBV2; D may be TRBD1 (5 bases). The CDR3 is 15 amino acids. Germline values: CDR1 SNHLY, CDR2 FYNNEI. V lost 3 bases to trimming and J lost 1 base, with 10 bases between them.

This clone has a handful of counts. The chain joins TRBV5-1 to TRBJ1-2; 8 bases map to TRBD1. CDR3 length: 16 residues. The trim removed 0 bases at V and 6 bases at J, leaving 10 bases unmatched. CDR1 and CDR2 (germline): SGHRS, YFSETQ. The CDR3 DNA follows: TGCGCCAGCAGCTTGGCCGGACAGGGTGAAATGCATGGCTACACCTTC. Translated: CASSLAGQGEMHGYTF.

The CDR3: CASSEDRVRYEQYF. The CDR3 DNA follows: TGTGCCAGCAGTGAAGACAGGGTTAGGTACGAGCAGTACTTC. The V and J genes are TRBV6-1 and TRBJ2-7, with TRBD1 as a possible D gene (6 bases). CDR3 length equals 14 residues. The ends were cut back, 1 base at V and 4 bases at J, with 11 bases in the middle. The germline V gene has CDR1 MNHNS and CDR2 SASEGT.

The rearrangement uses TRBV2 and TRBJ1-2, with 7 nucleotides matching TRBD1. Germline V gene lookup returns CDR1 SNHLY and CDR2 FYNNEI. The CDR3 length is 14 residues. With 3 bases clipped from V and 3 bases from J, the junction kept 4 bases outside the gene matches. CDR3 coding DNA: TGTGCCAGCAGTGATGGGACAGCTTACTATGGCTACACCTTC. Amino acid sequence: CASSDGTAYYGYTF.

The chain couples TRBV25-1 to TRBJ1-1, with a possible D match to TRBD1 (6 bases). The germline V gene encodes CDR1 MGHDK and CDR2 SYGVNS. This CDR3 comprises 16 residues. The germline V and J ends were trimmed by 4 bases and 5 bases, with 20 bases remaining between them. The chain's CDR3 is CASSVSTGGGGTEAFF. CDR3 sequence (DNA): TGTGCCAGCAGTGTATCGACGGGGGGCGGGGGAACTGAAGCTTTCTTT. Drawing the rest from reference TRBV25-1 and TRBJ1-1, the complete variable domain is EADIYQTPRYLVIGTGKKITLECSQTMGHDKMYWYQQDPGMELHLIHYSYGVNSTEKGDLSSESTVSRIRTEHFPLTLESARPSHTSQYLCASSVSTGGGGTEAFFGQGTRLTVV.